The 24 T cell receptor beta chains given below trace back to one sample, sequenced in a study of cytomegalovirus exposure and HLA in healthy donors. The PCR contained 60 Vbeta and 13 Jbeta primers. This table comes from immunoSEQ multiplex PCR, and its TCRdb copy is limited to in-frame clones, with some not included. The sample contains approximately 110,000 clones, around four fifths of which appear only once. Specimen: PBMCs. The source is a woman aged 45 to 65 in good health and CMV-seropositive.

The V and J genes are TRBV15 and TRBJ1-4; possibly TRBD1 for D (5 bases). The CDR3 runs to 17 residues. The germline gives CDR1 LNHNV, CDR2 YYDKDF (reference sequence). The V end lost 0 bases, the J end lost 4 bases, and 15 bases lay between the germline ends. The CDR3 DNA reads as TGTGCCACCAGCAGAGATGACCGACAGCCCTATAATGAAAAACTGTTTTTT. It yields the protein CATSRDDRQPYNEKLFF. The full variable domain, with the rest looked up from reference TRBV15 and TRBJ1-4, is DAMVIQNPRYQVTQFGKPVTLSCSQTLNHNVMYWYQQKSSQAPKLLFHYYDKDFNNEADTPDNFQSRRPNTSFCFLDIRSPGLGDTAMYLCATSRDDRQPYNEKLFFGSGTQLSVL.

The CDR3 protein is CASNPTGAETQYF. CDR3 sequence (DNA): TGTGCCAGCAACCCTACAGGGGCGGAGACCCAGTACTTC. The rearrangement joins TRBV7-2 to TRBJ2-5, with 7 nucleotides matching TRBD1. The CDR3 sequence is 13 residues long. The ends lost 7 bases at V and 5 bases at J; junction bases unmatched: 7. In germline, CDR1 is SGHTA, CDR2 FQGNSA.

This clone showed up just once. Other DNA sequences within the sample encode an identical CDR3. The rearrangement uses TRBV18 and TRBJ1-5; D may be TRBD1 (5 bases). The germline gives CDR1 KGHSH, CDR2 LQKENI. This CDR3 spans 14 amino acids. V lost 3 bases and J 5 bases, leaving 11 bases between the germline ends. CDR3 nucleotide sequence: TGTGCCAGCTCACCCCAGGGTTCCGATCAGCCCCAGCATTTT. Translated, it gives CASSPQGSDQPQHF.

This sequence joins TRBV7-8 and TRBJ2-1; 11 nucleotides align to TRBD2. Germline CDR1 and CDR2: SGHVS and FQNEAQ. The CDR3 length is 16 residues. After removal of 4 bases from V and 5 bases from J, the junction contained 7 bases not matched to a gene. The CDR3 DNA reads TGTGCCAGCAGCTCGACCGGACTAGCGGGTCACAATGAGCAGTTCTTC. It is translated as CASSSTGLAGHNEQFF.

J is TRBJ1-2 and V is TRBV7-2; D unclear. V gave up 2 bases and J gave up 0 bases, with 4 bases separating them. The CDR3 is 13 amino acids. Germline CDR1 and CDR2: SGHTA and FQGNSA. This CDR3 reads CASSLQANYGYTF. CDR3 coding DNA: TGTGCCAGCAGCTTACAGGCTAACTATGGCTACACCTTC.

V and J are TRBV18 and TRBJ1-3; no definite D call. Trimming stripped 5 bases from V and 2 bases from J, with 4 bases between. The germline V gene encodes CDR1 KGHSH and CDR2 LQKENI. This CDR3 region has 12 residues. The CDR3 spells CASSSAGNTIYF. DNA for the CDR3: TGTGCCAGCTCATCTGCTGGAAACACCATATATTTT.

This clone has more than one count but fewer than ten. One end of the junction is discordant with germline, which a read error may explain. V is TRBV7-9 and J is TRBJ2-5; 9 bases match TRBD1. The CDR3 extends over 15 amino acids. Germline V gene lookup returns CDR1 SEHNR and CDR2 FQNEAQ (reference sequence). For the CDR3, the DNA is TGTTCCAGCAGCCTAACAGGGGGCTCCCAAGAGACCCAGTACTTC. It translates to CSSSLTGGSQETQYF.

The rearrangement links TRBV6-1 to TRBJ2-7, with TRBD2 identical over 12 bases. The junction had 4 bases not matched to a gene; V was cut back by 8 bases and J by 2 bases. The CDR3 consists of 14 residues. CDR1 and CDR2 (germline): MNHNS, SASEGT. The chain's CDR3 is CASLGTSGPYEQYF. The DNA of the CDR3 is TGTGCCAGCTTGGGGACTAGCGGGCCCTACGAGCAGTACTTC.

The V and J genes are TRBV20-1 and TRBJ1-4; D gene ambiguous. The germline V and J ends were trimmed by 6 bases and 8 bases, with 7 bases remaining between them. The CDR3 has 10 amino acids. Germline-derived CDR1 and CDR2 are DFQATT and SNEGSKA (reference sequence). DNA for the CDR3: TGCAGTGCCTATAACGAAAAACTGTTTTTT. Its protein product is CSAYNEKLFF.

V and J are TRBV6-6 and TRBJ2-3; D may be TRBD2 (6 bases). V lost 6 bases and J 7 bases, leaving 20 bases between the germline ends. There are 15 residues in the CDR3. The germline CDR1 and CDR2 sequences are MNHNY and SVGAGI (reference sequence). CDR3 sequence: CASSQWERGWNTQYF. Written as DNA, the CDR3 is TGTGCCAGCAGCCAATGGGAACGGGGGTGGAATACGCAGTATTTT.

This chain joins TRBV27 and TRBJ1-1; maybe TRBD1 (5 bases). The CDR3 is made up of 13 amino acids. The germline gives CDR1 MNHEY, CDR2 SMNVEV (reference sequence). The V and J ends lost 4 bases and 2 bases respectively, with 8 bases between them. CDR3 DNA sequence: TGTGCCAGCAGTTACAGGTTCAACACTGAAGCTTTCTTT. Protein: CASSYRFNTEAFF.

The V call is TRBV18, the J call TRBJ2-1; TRBD1 matches 7 bases. The CDR3 has 14 amino acids. The V gene end was trimmed by 3 bases and the J gene end by 7 bases; junction bases not matched to a gene: 6. Germline lookup yields CDR1 KGHSH and CDR2 LQKENI. CDR3 in DNA: TGTGCCAGCTCACCGCCCGCGACAGGGAATGAGCAGTTCTTC. Encoded protein: CASSPPATGNEQFF.

The CDR3, as DNA: TGTGCCAGCAGCCGTGGTGAGGTTCAAGAGACCCAGTACTTC. Protein sequence: CASSRGEVQETQYF. The chain combines TRBV7-2 with TRBJ2-5; D call uncertain. In germline, CDR1 is SGHTA, CDR2 FQGNSA. The V end was cut by 5 bases, the J end by 2 bases, with 12 bases between. The CDR3 runs to 14 residues.

The chain has TRBV4-2 and TRBJ2-2, with 8 bases aligning to TRBD1. CDR3 size: 15 residues. Germline V gives CDR1 LGHNA, CDR2 YNFKEQ. V trimming: 7 bases; J trimming: 4 bases; junction bases outside the gene matches: 8. Here the CDR3 DNA reads TGTGCCAGCAAACGGACAGGGAGTGTCACCGGGGAGCTGTTTTTT. Translating it yields CASKRTGSVTGELFF.

This clone appeared a single time. The chain recombines TRBV19 with TRBJ2-7; TRBD2 is a possible D gene (6 bases). V was trimmed by 5 bases and J by 4 bases, leaving 12 bases between them. Germline values: CDR1 LNHDA, CDR2 SQIVND (reference sequence). The CDR3 length is 13 residues. The CDR3 region is CASSWRERYEQYF. The CDR3 nucleotides are TGTGCCAGTAGTTGGCGGGAAAGATACGAGCAGTACTTC.

The chain recombines TRBV7-9 with TRBJ1-2, with D tentatively TRBD1 (6 bases). V was cut by 4 bases and J by 5 bases, with 26 bases left in between. CDR1 is SEHNR, CDR2 FQNEAQ, per germline (reference sequence). The CDR3 spans 18 residues. The CDR3 nucleotides read TGTGCCAGCAGCTCACCGAAAACCAGGGGACCAGGCGGTTATGGCTACACCTTC. Its translation: CASSSPKTRGPGGYGYTF.

The V gene is TRBV9, the J gene TRBJ2-3; no clear D gene. This CDR3 comprises 12 residues. Per germline, CDR1 SGDLS and CDR2 YYNGEE. V was pared by 0 bases and J by 6 bases, with 5 bases between. CDR3 DNA sequence: TGTGCCAGCAGCGTAGAGGAGGATACGCAGTATTTT. Translation: CASSVEEDTQYF.

The sample holds a few counts of this clone. The chain carries TRBV29-1 and TRBJ1-1; 9 bases agree with TRBD1. Germline CDR1 and CDR2: SQVTM and ANQGSEA. Trimming removed 1 base from V and 3 bases from J; junction bases left unmatched: 0. This CDR3 has 13 amino acids. CDR3 bases: TGCAGCGTTGAAGGGACAGGGGACACTGAAGCTTTCTTT. This codes for CSVEGTGDTEAFF.

J is TRBJ1-1 and V is TRBV19; D is possibly TRBD1 (5 bases). Germline CDR1 reads LNHDA; CDR2 reads SQIVND (reference sequence). The CDR3 extends over 12 amino acids. Deletions cut 6 bases from V and 4 bases from J, with 9 bases between. CDR3 coding DNA: TGTGCCAGTAGAGGGGATGGCACTGAAGCTTTCTTT. Its protein product is CASRGDGTEAFF.

This clone appeared a few times. The chain recombines TRBV11-3 with TRBJ2-3; a weak D match, TRBD2 (5 bases). The germline V gene encodes CDR1 SGHNT and CDR2 YENEEA. The CDR3 totals 14 residues. Trimming took 5 bases from V and 2 from J, leaving 11 bases between them. In DNA form, the CDR3 reads TGTGCCAGCAGCGCGGGCCTGTCCACAGATACGCAGTATTTT. Its protein product is CASSAGLSTDTQYF. Variable domain in full (rest from reference TRBV11-3 and TRBJ2-3): EAGVVQSPRYKIIEKKQPVAFWCNPISGHNTLYWYLQNLGQGPELLIRYENEEAVDDSQLPKDRFSAERLKGVDSTLKIQPAELGDSAVYLCASSAGLSTDTQYFGPGTRLTVL.

The rearrangement joins TRBV23-1 to TRBJ2-3; 10 bases fit TRBD2. TRBV23-1 is an open reading frame whose function is uncertain. The CDR3 has 15 residues. Germline trimming cut 3 bases from V and 3 bases from J; bases unmatched to any gene: 3. CDR3 sequence: CASSQLGLATDTQYF. DNA of the CDR3: TGCGCCAGCAGTCAGCTGGGACTAGCGACAGATACGCAGTATTTT.

This clone was counted a few times. The chain employs TRBV6-6 and TRBJ2-3; unclear D gene. The CDR3 is 11 amino acids. Trimming cost V 11 bases and J 2 bases, with 8 bases left between them. Per the germline V gene, CDR1 is MNHNY and CDR2 is SVGAGI (reference sequence). The CDR3 DNA reads as TGTGCCTCGCGATTCACAGATACGCAGTATTTT. The encoded protein is CASRFTDTQYF.

The chain uses TRBV6-6 and TRBJ2-1, with 9 bases fitting TRBD2. Germline V gene data show CDR1 as MNHNY and CDR2 as SVGAGI (reference sequence). The CDR3 loop spans 15 amino acids. J gave up 1 base and V 4 bases, and 2 bases lay outside the gene matches. DNA of the CDR3: TGTGCCAGCAGTTTAGCGGGAGTATCCTACAATGAGCAGTTCTTC. This codes for CASSLAGVSYNEQFF.

Notes on this clone: Other DNA sequences of this sample code for an identical CDR3. The rearrangement joins TRBV7-9 to TRBJ1-1; D gene ambiguous. Trimming removed 1 base from V and 0 bases from J, with 3 bases in between. The CDR3 is 13 residues long. The germline V gene encodes CDR1 SEHNR and CDR2 FQNEAQ (reference sequence). CDR3 residues: CASSLDMNTEAFF. As DNA, the CDR3 is TGTGCCAGCAGCTTAGATATGAACACTGAAGCTTTCTTT.